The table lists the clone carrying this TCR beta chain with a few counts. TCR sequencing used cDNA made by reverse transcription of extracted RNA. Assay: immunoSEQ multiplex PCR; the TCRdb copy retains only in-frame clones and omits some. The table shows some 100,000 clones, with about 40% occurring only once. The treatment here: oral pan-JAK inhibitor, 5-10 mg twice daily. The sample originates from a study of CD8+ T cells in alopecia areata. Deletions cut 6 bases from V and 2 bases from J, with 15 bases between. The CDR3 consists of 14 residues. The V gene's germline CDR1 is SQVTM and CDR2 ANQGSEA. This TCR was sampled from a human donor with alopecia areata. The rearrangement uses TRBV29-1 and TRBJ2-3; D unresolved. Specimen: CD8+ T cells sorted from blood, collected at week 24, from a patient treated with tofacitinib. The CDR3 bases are TGCAGCGTGAACCGGCCGGATAACACAGATACGCAGTATTTT. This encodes CSVNRPDNTDTQYF.